The clone carrying this T cell receptor (beta chain) was recorded a few times. Its matching antigen is unknown. The source of the sample is a study of early T cells in non-severe SARS-CoV-2 infection. Study context: Chains were unpaired, as sequencing was done on bulk RNA from unsorted whole blood.

The protocol attached unique molecular identifiers to individual cDNA molecules. MiXCR, applied by TCRdb to the 5' RACE reads, yields one record per CDR3 protein. The data show over 20,000 distinct CDR3 sequences, with approximately 4.8% seen just once and approximately 5% held by the top ten. This CDR3 has 13 amino acids. V was clipped by 4 bases and J by 5 bases, with 8 bases between them. Germline assignment: CDR1 LNHDA and CDR2 SQIVND (reference sequence). Whole-study results and caveats: Matching with VDJdb favored anti-spike CD8 responses (missing private and CD4 specificities).

The clonotype originates from an adult who was a healthcare worker with PCR-confirmed SARS-CoV-2 infection or an uninfected control (not recorded which). The V gene is TRBV19, the J gene TRBJ1-4, with D possibly being TRBD1 (5 bases). The sequenced sample was whole blood. The CDR3 spells CASSRGENEKLFF. The DNA of the CDR3 is TGTGCCAGTAGTAGGGGGGAGAATGAAAAACTGTTTTTT. The variable domain in full, completed from reference TRBV19 and TRBJ1-4, reads DGGITQSPKYLFRKEGQNVTLSCEQNLNHDAMYWYRQDPGQGLRLIYYSQIVNDFQKGDIAEGYSVSREKKESFPLTVTSAQKNPTAFYLCASSRGENEKLFFGSGTQLSVL.